The 17 T cell receptor beta chains below all came from one sample that was sequenced in a study of a mutant IDH1 vaccine in newly diagnosed glioma. Described time point: week 11, during vaccination. In the vaccine, a single dose held 300 ug of the mutant IDH1 20-mer peptide, along with topical imiquimod. TCRdb keeps only in-frame clones here, not all; method: immunoSEQ multiplex PCR. Of some 64,000 clones in the sample, about 80% are singletons; the top ten hold approximately 6.1%. The antigens for these receptors are not known. This sample comprised PBMCs, obtained from a glioma patient whose treatment included an IDH1 peptide vaccine. The receptor set was obtained from a middle-aged man with glioma.

The V call is TRBV6-6, the J call TRBJ1-2; tentative D call: TRBD1 (5 bases). The germline V gene encodes CDR1 MNHNY and CDR2 SVGAGI (reference sequence). The CDR3 covers 13 residues. Trimming removed 4 bases at V and 4 bases at J, with 10 bases between. The CDR3 loop is CASSSGLVYGYTF. The CDR3 DNA sequence: TGTGCCAGCAGTTCAGGGTTAGTCTATGGCTACACCTTC.

The chain links TRBV5-6 to TRBJ2-1, with 7 nucleotides matching TRBD1. With V trimmed by 3 bases and J by 8 bases, 5 bases remained unmatched. The CDR3 runs 13 residues. Germline V CDR1 and CDR2: SGHDT, YYEEEE. The CDR3 is CASSWGTAHEQFF. CDR3 DNA sequence: TGTGCCAGCAGCTGGGGGACAGCTCATGAGCAGTTCTTC. The variable domain in full, completed from reference TRBV5-6 and TRBJ2-1, reads DAGVTQSPTHLIKTRGQQVTLRCSPKSGHDTVSWYQQALGQGPQFIFQYYEEEERQRGNFPDRFSGHQFPNYSSELNVNALLLGDSALYLCASSWGTAHEQFFGPGTRLTVL.

The chain has TRBV6-1 and TRBJ2-7; 10 bases fit TRBD1. This CDR3 has 14 residues. After removal of 6 bases from V and 3 bases from J, the junction contained 5 bases not matched to a gene. Germline loops: CDR1 MNHNS, CDR2 SASEGT. The CDR3 here is CASSFGTGDYEQYF. CDR3 bases: TGTGCCAGCAGCTTTGGGACAGGGGACTACGAGCAGTACTTC.

The chain joins TRBV5-1 to TRBJ1-5; 8 bases match TRBD1. The germline V gene encodes CDR1 SGHRS and CDR2 YFSETQ. This CDR3 has 14 amino acids. The J segment lost 3 bases and the V segment lost 4 bases, leaving 3 bases of the junction unmatched. This CDR3 reads CASSPTGDNQPQHF. CDR3 coding DNA: TGCGCCAGCAGCCCGACAGGGGACAATCAGCCCCAGCATTTT.

The chain joins TRBV5-1 to TRBJ1-1, with 7 bases that match TRBD1. Germline-derived CDR1 and CDR2 are SGHRS and YFSETQ. The trim removed 7 bases at V and 0 bases at J, leaving 6 bases unmatched. The CDR3 sequence is 14 residues long. Here the CDR3 reads CASVSGGLNTEAFF. CDR3 sequence (DNA): TGCGCCAGCGTTTCAGGGGGGCTGAACACTGAAGCTTTCTTT. The whole variable domain, remainder taken from reference TRBV5-1 and TRBJ1-1, is KAGVTQTPRYLIKTRGQQVTLSCSPISGHRSVSWYQQTPGQGLQFLFEYFSETQRNKGNFPGRFSGRQFSNSRSEMNVSTLELGDSALYLCASVSGGLNTEAFFGQGTRLTVV.

The rearrangement uses TRBV30 and TRBJ2-7, with 7 bases aligning to TRBD1. The V gene end was trimmed by 2 bases and the J gene end by 4 bases; junction bases not matched to a gene: 14. CDR3 length: 16 residues. CDR1 GTSNPN and CDR2 SVGIG come from the germline V gene (reference sequence). CDR3 nucleotide sequence: TGTGCCTGGAGTTCTTGGGGAACGGGACAGCTGTACGAGCAGTACTTC. Translating gives CAWSSWGTGQLYEQYF.

J is TRBJ2-7 and V is TRBV29-1; D ambiguous. CDR1 SQVTM and CDR2 ANQGSEA come from the germline V gene. The length of the CDR3 is 13 residues. Trimming removed 4 bases at V and 0 bases at J, with 10 bases between. The CDR3, as DNA: TGCAGCGTTGGGGGAAGGAGCTCCTACGAGCAGTACTTC. This sequence encodes CSVGGRSSYEQYF.

This rearrangement joins TRBV21-1 to TRBJ2-3. TRBV21-1 is given as a pseudogene. The CDR3 is 11 residues long. The CDR3 region is CTKPRTDTQYF. CDR3 coding DNA: TGTACCAAACCCCGCACAGATACGCAGTATTTT.

This chain connects TRBV6-6 to TRBJ1-1; no reliable D call. Germline assignment: CDR1 MNHNY and CDR2 SVGAGI (reference sequence). The CDR3 has 12 residues. V lost 0 bases and J 1 base, leaving 0 bases between the germline ends. The CDR3 here is CASSYSNTEAFF. In DNA, the CDR3 is TGTGCCAGCAGTTACTCGAACACTGAAGCTTTCTTT.

This sequence joins TRBV9 and TRBJ2-1, with a weak D call TRBD2 (5 bases). Trimming stripped 0 bases from V and 0 bases from J, with 13 bases between. The CDR3 runs 17 residues. The germline gives CDR1 SGDLS, CDR2 YYNGEE. This CDR3 reads CASSVAFQDSSYNEQFF. The DNA for the CDR3 is TGTGCCAGCAGCGTAGCTTTTCAGGACTCCTCCTACAATGAGCAGTTCTTC.

This clone was recorded once. The chain carries TRBV11-2 and TRBJ2-3, with 7 bases matching TRBD2. The CDR3 is made up of 15 amino acids. J was trimmed by 3 bases and V by 2 bases; bases with no gene match: 5. Per germline, CDR1 SGHAT and CDR2 FQNNGV. In DNA form, the CDR3 reads TGTGCCAGCAGCTTAAGGGGCGGGAGTACAGATACGCAGTATTTT. Translated: CASSLRGGSTDTQYF.

The V and J genes are TRBV18 and TRBJ2-7; 7 bases agree with TRBD2. This CDR3 region has 16 residues. From germline, CDR1 is KGHSH and CDR2 LQKENI. V dropped 3 bases and J dropped 0; count of bases not matched to a gene: 8. The DNA for the CDR3 is TGTGCCAGCTCACCGACTACTAGCGTAAGCTCCTACGAGCAGTACTTC. Translated: CASSPTTSVSSYEQYF. Using reference TRBV18 and TRBJ2-7 for the parts outside the CDR3, the full variable domain is NAGVMQNPRHLVRRRGQEARLRCSPMKGHSHVYWYRQLPEEGLKFMVYLQKENIIDESGMPKERFSAEFPKEGPSILRIQQVVRGDSAAYFCASSPTTSVSSYEQYFGPGTRLTVT.

The genes are TRBV10-3 and TRBJ2-1; D gene unclear. Germline V gene sequence: CDR1 ENHRY, CDR2 SYGVKD. The CDR3 is made up of 16 amino acids. V lost 0 bases to trimming and J lost 7 bases, with 16 bases between them. The CDR3 DNA sequence: TGTGCCATCAGTGAGTCCCGGCAGGTATTCTTAAATGAGCAGTTCTTC. The encoded protein is CAISESRQVFLNEQFF.

This clone was detected only a few times. The V call is TRBV5-1, the J call TRBJ1-5; 9 nucleotides align to TRBD1. With V trimmed by 7 bases and J by 0 bases, 11 bases remained unmatched. This CDR3 is 17 amino acids long. Germline-derived CDR1 and CDR2 are SGHRS and YFSETQ. CDR3 DNA sequence: TGCGCCAGCCATCACAGGGGGCCGAATCATAGCAATCAGCCCCAGCATTTT. It specifies CASHHRGPNHSNQPQHF.

The rearrangement joins TRBV7-9 to TRBJ2-7, with 7 bases identical to TRBD1. The germline V gene has CDR1 SEHNR and CDR2 FQNEAQ (reference sequence). With V trimmed by 6 bases and J by 5 bases, 13 bases remained unmatched. CDR3 length: 15 residues. In DNA, the CDR3 is TGTGCCAGCAGGTCAAAAGGGGGCTATAACGACGAGCAGTACTTC. It encodes CASRSKGGYNDEQYF.

V gene TRBV7-9 combines with J gene TRBJ1-5; D remains unclear. Trimming took off 5 bases at V and 3 bases at J, with 8 bases between the two ends. Germline V gene sequence: CDR1 SEHNR, CDR2 FQNEAQ (reference sequence). This CDR3 is 13 amino acids long. The CDR3 DNA reads TGTGCCAGCAGCCCTACTTTCAATCAGCCCCAGCATTTT. This translates into CASSPTFNQPQHF.

In DNA form, the CDR3 reads TGTGCCAGCAGCGTAGACTGGGCGGGCACAGATACGCAGTATTTT. This sequence encodes CASSVDWAGTDTQYF. The V call is TRBV9, the J call TRBJ2-3; no definite D call. CDR1 SGDLS and CDR2 YYNGEE come from the germline V gene. V lost 0 bases and J lost 1, with 9 bases in between. The CDR3 contains 15 residues.